This is a list of T cell receptor beta chains from one sample in a study of radiotherapy plus CTLA-4 blockade in lung cancer. Only in-frame clones appear in the TCRdb table, and some are missing; sequencing was by immunoSEQ multiplex PCR. The sample lists some 110,000 clones, roughly four fifths occurring once. The material was peripheral blood, obtained from a patient treated with radiotherapy plus ipilimumab. These receptors all stem from a human donor with non-small cell lung cancer that progressed on radiotherapy plus ipilimumab. Some clones in this sample may be carry-over from other donors' samples. Each CDR3 is given with its conserved first and last residue. Each record gives: clone size, J gene, D gene, V gene, CDR3 DNA, CDR3 protein. D genes are given only for firm matches. Part of the rows lack a size; the others show once, few, many or a class for expanded clones.

NA | TRBJ2-7 | TRBD1 | TRBV11-3 | TGTGCCAGCAGCTTAGCCGGGGACAGGGCCTACGAGCAGTACTTC | CASSLAGDRAYEQYF
NA | TRBJ2-3 | TRBD2 | TRBV19 | TGTGCCAGTAGTCTTAGACTAGCGGCGACCCCAGATACGCAGTATTTT | CASSLRLAATPDTQYF
NA | TRBJ2-3 | NA | TRBV15 | TGTGCCACCAGCAGCCCCCGTAGAGCAGTAACGGGTACGCAGTATTTT | CATSSPRRAVTGTQYF
once | TRBJ2-4 | NA | TRBV7-8 | TGTGCCAGCAGCGCGGGACAGTTAAACATTCAGTACTTC | CASSAGQLNIQYF
NA | TRBJ1-1 | NA | TRBV7-2 | TGTGCCACCGGGCGCCTTATGAACACTGAAGCTTTCTTT | CATGRLMNTEAFF
NA | TRBJ1-6 | NA | TRBV6-6 | TGTGCCAGCAGCTCCGGACTGGGTAATTCACCCCTCCACTTT | CASSSGLGNSPLHF
NA | TRBJ2-4 | TRBD1 | TRBV6-1 | TGTGCCAGCAGTAAAGACAGGGGAACTTTGTTTTGTGGGGCCAAAAACATTCAGTACTTC | CASSKDRGTLFCGAKNIQYF
NA | TRBJ2-5 | NA | TRBV12-2 | TGTGCAAGTCGCTTAGCGCTGCGCATCGAAGAGACCCAGTACTTC | CASRLALRIEETQYF
NA | TRBJ2-7 | TRBD1 | TRBV5-1 | TGCGCCAGCAGCTTGGGACAGGGGTTGTACGAGCAGTACTTC | CASSLGQGLYEQYF
NA | TRBJ1-1 | NA | TRBV10-3 | TGTGCCATCAGTGCGTTTTCGGACTCGAACACTGAAGCTTTCTTT | CAISAFSDSNTEAFF
NA | TRBJ2-3 | TRBD2 | TRBV10-3 | TGTGCCATCGGGGGGGACGCGGACAATCAGTATTTT | CAIGGDADNQYF
NA | TRBJ2-3 | NA | TRBV15 | TGTGCCACCAGCAGAGATTTACAGGGAACCACAGATACGCAGTATTTT | CATSRDLQGTTDTQYF
NA | TRBJ2-5 | TRBD1 | TRBV10-3 | TGTGCCATCAGTGCGGGGGGACAGGGGACCCAAGAGACCCAGTACTTC | CAISAGGQGTQETQYF
NA | TRBJ1-6 | NA | TRBV5-4 | TGTGCCAGCAGCTTGGACGGCTTGGGACCCCTCCACTTT | CASSLDGLGPLHF
once | TRBJ1-5 | NA | TRBV7-2 | TGTGCCAGCAGAGGACCGAATCAGCCCCAGCATTTT | CASRGPNQPQHF
NA | TRBJ2-1 | NA | TRBV2 | TGTGCCAGCAGTGTGGAAGCGGCCAATGAGCAGTTCTTC | CASSVEAANEQFF
NA | TRBJ2-5 | NA | TRBV6-4 | TGTGCCAGCAGGGGTTGGGCCAAGACGGAGACCCAGTACTTC | CASRGWAKTETQYF
NA | TRBJ2-4 | TRBD1 | TRBV27 | TGTGCCAGCAGTTGGGCCGGGACAGTAAACATTCAGTACTTC | CASSWAGTVNIQYF
NA | TRBJ1-5 | NA | TRBV5-4 | TGTGCCAGCAGCTCGGACAGACATCAGCCCCAGCATTTT | CASSSDRHQPQHF
once | TRBJ1-1 | TRBD1 | TRBV7-9 | TGTGCCAGCAGCCGGACAGGGAACACTGAAGCTTTCTTT | CASSRTGNTEAFF
NA | TRBJ1-2 | NA | TRBV27 | TGTGCCAGCAGTTTAAGGGCAGATATAACTATTGGCTACACCTTC | CASSLRADITIGYTF
few | TRBJ1-2 | NA | TRBV4-2 | TGTGCCAGCAGCCTGGTATCTAACTATGGCTACACCTTC | CASSLVSNYGYTF
NA | TRBJ2-7 | TRBD1 | TRBV7-2 | TGTGCCAGCAGACAGACGGGACAGGGAGGCGAGCAGTACTTC | CASRQTGQGGEQYF
few | TRBJ2-2 | NA | TRBV7-9 | TGTGCCAGCAGCTTAGTACCCGGGACTCTTTTT | CASSLVPGTLF
NA | TRBJ1-2 | TRBD1 | TRBV6-5 | TGTGCCAGCAGTCGGGACAGGGCTCGCTATGGCTACACCTTC | CASSRDRARYGYTF
NA | TRBJ2-3 | TRBD2 | TRBV6-4 | TGTGCCAGCAGTGACCGACCAACGACTAGCGGGGCCACAGATACGCAGTATTTT | CASSDRPTTSGATDTQYF
NA | TRBJ1-6 | TRBD1 | TRBV5-4 | TGTGCCAGCAGCTTGGAGGGACAGGGTAATTCACCCCTCCACTTT | CASSLEGQGNSPLHF
NA | TRBJ2-5 | TRBD2 | TRBV4-3 | TGCGCCAGCAGCCAAGGCTTTGGGGGGACTAGCGGGGAGACCCAGTACTTC | CASSQGFGGTSGETQYF
NA | TRBJ1-5 | NA | TRBV7-2 | TGTGCCAGCAGCTTGTTCGGGAATCAGCCCCAGCATTTT | CASSLFGNQPQHF
NA | TRBJ1-1 | NA | TRBV6-5 | TGTGCCAGCAGTTACAATAGGCAGCAAACTGAAGCTTTCTTT | CASSYNRQQTEAFF
NA | TRBJ2-7 | TRBD2 | TRBV7-6 | TGTGCCAGCAGCTTTGGCCTAGCGGGAGACTACGAGCAGTACTTC | CASSFGLAGDYEQYF
NA | TRBJ2-5 | TRBD2 | TRBV5-4 | TGTGCCAGCAGCCGGGGGGAACAGAGGGTGGGAAAGACCCAGTACTTC | CASSRGEQRVGKTQYF
NA | TRBJ2-3 | NA | TRBV18 | TGTGCCAGCTCACCGGGGGGGCTCCCAGATACGCAGTATTTT | CASSPGGLPDTQYF
NA | TRBJ1-1 | NA | TRBV19 | TGTGCCAGTGCCCAACGGGCATCCCCCCCTGAAGCTTTCTTT | CASAQRASPPEAFF
NA | TRBJ2-7 | NA | TRBV20-1 | TGCAGTGGGTACAGTACCTACGAGCAGTACTTC | CSGYSTYEQYF
NA | TRBJ1-5 | NA | TRBV4-1 | TGCGCCAGCAGCCAAGTTGTGGGGGATCAGCCCCAGCATTTT | CASSQVVGDQPQHF
NA | TRBJ2-7 | NA | TRBV18 | TGTGCCAGCTCATTCGTCGGACAGGTAGGGGGGGAGCAGTACTTC | CASSFVGQVGGEQYF
NA | TRBJ1-2 | TRBD1 | TRBV5-4 | TGTGCCAGCAGCTTGGGGGGGACAGCTAACTATGGCTACACCTTC | CASSLGGTANYGYTF
few | TRBJ1-2 | TRBD1 | TRBV19 | TGTGCCAGTAGGCCCGGACAGGGGGAGTCGGAAGGCTACACCTTC | CASRPGQGESEGYTF
NA | TRBJ2-6 | TRBD1 | TRBV19 | TGTGCCAGTAGCAGACAGGGGACGTTCTCTGGGGCCAACGTCCTGACTTTC | CASSRQGTFSGANVLTF
NA | TRBJ2-5 | NA | TRBV7-3 | TGTGCCAGCAGCAAGCTAGGGGGACGAGAGACCCAGTACTTC | CASSKLGGRETQYF
NA | TRBJ2-3 | NA | TRBV7-9 | TGTGCCAGCAGCCTAACCGGGGCCACCCATACGCAGTATTTT | CASSLTGATHTQYF
NA | TRBJ2-3 | NA | TRBV13 | TGTGCCAGCAGCCCGGACCTCACAGATACGCAGTATTTT | CASSPDLTDTQYF
once | TRBJ1-4 | NA | TRBV2 | TGTGCCAGCAATTCCAACCCAACTAATGAAAAACTGTTTTTT | CASNSNPTNEKLFF
NA | TRBJ1-2 | TRBD1 | TRBV6-5 | TGTGCCAGCAGTTTACGCGGAACCGGGACAGTCTTTGGCTACACCTTC | CASSLRGTGTVFGYTF
NA | TRBJ2-3 | NA | TRBV29-1 | TGCAGCGCCGGACACCCTGGGCCAGATACGCAGTATTTT | CSAGHPGPDTQYF
once | TRBJ1-2 | NA | TRBV5-1 | TGCGCCAGCAGCTTGTTCGGGGCACTAAACTATGGCTACACCTTC | CASSLFGALNYGYTF
once | TRBJ1-2 | NA | TRBV7-6 | TGTGCCAGCAGCTTTTCGCAAGGATTAGACCTCAGGAGCTACACCTTC | CASSFSQGLDLRSYTF
NA | TRBJ1-1 | TRBD1 | TRBV5-5 | TGTGCCAGCAGCTATTTACCGGGACAGAAGAACACTGAAGCTTTCTTT | CASSYLPGQKNTEAFF
NA | TRBJ2-7 | NA | TRBV11-2 | TGTGCCAGCAGAGCAAGCAGGGGCTCCCTGAGATTC | CASRASRGSLRF
once | TRBJ2-3 | NA | TRBV5-1 | TGCGCCAGCAGCTTTAGCACAGATACGCAGTATTTT | CASSFSTDTQYF
NA | TRBJ2-6 | NA | TRBV7-2 | TGTGCCAGCAGCTTAGACAGTTCTGGGGCCAACGTCCTGACTTTC | CASSLDSSGANVLTF
NA | TRBJ2-2 | NA | TRBV25-1 | TGTGCCAGCGGTGAAATAACCGGGGAGCTGTTTTTT | CASGEITGELFF
NA | TRBJ1-4 | NA | TRBV19 | TGTGCCAGTAGTGTGCTGGACACCACTGAAAAACTGTTTTTT | CASSVLDTTEKLFF
NA | TRBJ2-1 | TRBD1 | TRBV5-1 | TGCGCCAGCAGCCAACTGACAGGGGACAATGAGCAGTTCTTC | CASSQLTGDNEQFF
few | TRBJ2-7 | NA | TRBV5-3 | TGTGCCAGAAGCTTTTCGGATCGAATTTACGAGCAGTACTTC | CARSFSDRIYEQYF
once | TRBJ1-2 | NA | TRBV5-1 | TGCGCCAGCAGTTGGACCAATACTATGGGCTACACCTTC | CASSWTNTMGYTF